A selection of T cell receptor beta chains follows, all from one sample in a study of cytomegalovirus exposure and HLA in healthy donors. The data were produced by immunoSEQ multiplex PCR, yet TCRdb's version contains in-frame clones alone and is incomplete. The table records approximately 96,000 clones, around 74% of them present only once. The sample consisted of PBMCs. These receptors came from a male donor in good health and CMV-seronegative. Each CDR3 is given with its conserved first and last residue. Fields, in order: D gene, J gene, clone size, V gene, CDR3 protein, CDR3 DNA. The D gene is left open where the match is weak. Size values are once, few and many counts, or a class for expanded clones, and some rows have none.

.	TRBJ2-6	few	TRBV7-2	CASSLAPVGANVLTF	TGTGCCAGCAGCTTAGCCCCGGTAGGGGCCAACGTCCTGACTTTC
.	TRBJ2-2	.	TRBV6-4	CASTWEANTGELFF	TGTGCCAGCACTTGGGAGGCGAACACCGGGGAGCTGTTTTTT
TRBD2	TRBJ2-7	.	TRBV7-8	CASGHSGSSYEQYF	TGTGCCAGCGGCCATAGCGGGAGCTCCTACGAGCAGTACTTC
TRBD1	TRBJ2-7	.	TRBV6-4	CASLRDRSYEQYF	TGTGCCAGCCTACGGGACAGGAGTTACGAGCAGTACTTC
TRBD1	TRBJ1-1	.	TRBV7-3	CASSSGQGFTEAFF	TGTGCCAGCAGCTCGGGACAGGGGTTCACTGAAGCTTTCTTT
TRBD1	TRBJ2-7	.	TRBV6-5	CASSYDRGYEQYF	TGTGCCAGCAGTTACGACAGGGGGTACGAGCAGTACTTC
.	TRBJ1-2	.	TRBV19	CARGLTDF	TGTGCCAGGGGCCTAACAGACTTC
.	TRBJ2-7	.	TRBV30	CAWATGIYEQYF	TGTGCCTGGGCAACAGGGATCTACGAGCAGTACTTC
.	TRBJ2-1	.	TRBV6-4	CASSGSDYNEQFF	TGTGCCAGCAGCGGGTCCGATTACAATGAGCAGTTCTTC
TRBD1	TRBJ2-2	once	TRBV28	CASSPNSGQGAPGELFF	TGTGCCAGCAGCCCAAATTCCGGACAGGGGGCGCCCGGGGAGCTGTTTTTT
TRBD1	TRBJ1-2	few	TRBV25-1	CASSEWGQGLGYTF	TGTGCCAGCAGTGAATGGGGACAGGGTCTCGGCTACACCTTC
.	TRBJ2-2	.	TRBV28	CASGQGGDTGELFF	TGTGCCAGCGGACAGGGAGGGGACACCGGGGAGCTGTTTTTT
.	TRBJ2-2	.	TRBV6-6	CASSNPTVTGELFF	TGTGCCAGCAGTAACCCCACGGTTACCGGGGAGCTGTTTTTT
TRBD2	TRBJ2-7	.	TRBV6-6	CASRVREAGGSNEQYF	TGTGCCAGCAGGGTCCGGGAGGCGGGAGGTAGCAACGAGCAGTACTTC
.	TRBJ2-3	.	TRBV29-1	CSVSGGRPTDTQYF	TGCAGCGTATCGGGCGGGCGACCCACAGATACGCAGTATTTT
.	TRBJ1-4	.	TRBV7-2	CASSGTYDRLNEKLFF	TGTGCCAGCAGCGGCACATATGACAGATTAAATGAAAAACTGTTTTTT
.	TRBJ1-3	.	TRBV7-9	CASSLLGSYAGNTIYF	TGTGCCAGCAGCTTACTTGGCAGTTATGCTGGAAACACCATATATTTT
.	TRBJ2-1	.	TRBV5-4	CASTGVGVNEQFF	TGTGCCAGCACTGGAGTAGGGGTGAATGAGCAGTTCTTC
.	TRBJ2-1	.	TRBV25-1	CASKRSANEQFF	TGTGCCAGCAAAAGGAGTGCCAATGAGCAGTTCTTC
TRBD1	TRBJ1-4	.	TRBV5-1	CASSFGTGVRYEKLFF	TGCGCCAGCAGCTTCGGGACAGGGGTTAGGTACGAAAAACTGTTTTTT
TRBD2	TRBJ2-3	.	TRBV19	CASSTGTSTNTQYF	TGTGCCAGTAGCACCGGGACTAGCACCAATACGCAGTATTTT
.	TRBJ2-7	.	TRBV11-2	CASSPEAVYSYEQYF	TGTGCCAGCAGCCCCGAGGCTGTCTACTCCTACGAGCAGTACTTC
TRBD2	TRBJ2-1	.	TRBV7-2	CASSLATSGTFYNEQFF	TGTGCCAGCAGCTTAGCGACTAGCGGGACCTTCTACAATGAGCAGTTCTTC